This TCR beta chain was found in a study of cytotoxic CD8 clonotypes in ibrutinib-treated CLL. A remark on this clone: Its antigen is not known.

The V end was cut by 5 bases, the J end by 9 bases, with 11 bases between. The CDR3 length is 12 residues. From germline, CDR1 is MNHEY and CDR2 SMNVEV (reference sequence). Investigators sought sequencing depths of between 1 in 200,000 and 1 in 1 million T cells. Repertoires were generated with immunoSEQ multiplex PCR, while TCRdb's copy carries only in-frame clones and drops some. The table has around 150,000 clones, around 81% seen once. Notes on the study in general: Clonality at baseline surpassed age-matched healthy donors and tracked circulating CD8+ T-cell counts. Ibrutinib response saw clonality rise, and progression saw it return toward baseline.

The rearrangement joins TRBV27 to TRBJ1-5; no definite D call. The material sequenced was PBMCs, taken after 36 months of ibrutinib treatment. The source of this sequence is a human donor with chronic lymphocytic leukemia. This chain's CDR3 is CASSRMGSPQHF. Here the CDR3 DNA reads TGTGCCAGCAGTCGAATGGGATCGCCCCAGCATTTT.